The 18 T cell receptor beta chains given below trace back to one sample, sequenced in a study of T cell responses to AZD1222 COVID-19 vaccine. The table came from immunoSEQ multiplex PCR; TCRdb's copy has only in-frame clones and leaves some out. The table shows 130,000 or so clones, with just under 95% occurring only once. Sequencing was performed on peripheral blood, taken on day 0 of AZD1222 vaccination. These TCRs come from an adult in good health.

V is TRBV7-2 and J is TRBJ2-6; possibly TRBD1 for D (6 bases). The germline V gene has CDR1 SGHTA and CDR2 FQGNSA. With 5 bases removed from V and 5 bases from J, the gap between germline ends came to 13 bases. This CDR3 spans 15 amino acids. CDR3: CASSPGGQRANVLTF. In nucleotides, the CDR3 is TGTGCCAGCAGCCCTGGGGGACAAAGGGCCAACGTCCTGACTTTC.

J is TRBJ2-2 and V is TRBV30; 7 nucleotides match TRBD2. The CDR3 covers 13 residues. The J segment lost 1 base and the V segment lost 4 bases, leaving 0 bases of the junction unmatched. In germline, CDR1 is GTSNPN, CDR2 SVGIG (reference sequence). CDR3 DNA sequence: TGTGCCTGGACTAGCGGGAACACCGGGGAGCTGTTTTTT. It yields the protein CAWTSGNTGELFF.

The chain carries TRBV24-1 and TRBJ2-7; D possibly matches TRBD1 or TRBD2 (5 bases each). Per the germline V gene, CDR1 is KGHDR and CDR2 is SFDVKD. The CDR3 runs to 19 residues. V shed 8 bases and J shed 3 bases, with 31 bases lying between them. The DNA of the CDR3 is TGTGCCACCATCCCACCGGGACGCCAGGGAATCGGTAAGGTCTACGAGCAGTACTTC. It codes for CATIPPGRQGIGKVYEQYF.

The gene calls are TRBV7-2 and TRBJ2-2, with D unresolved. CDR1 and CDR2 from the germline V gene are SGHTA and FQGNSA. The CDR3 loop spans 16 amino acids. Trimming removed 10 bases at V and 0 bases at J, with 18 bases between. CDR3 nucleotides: TGTGCCACTCCCATTGGGTCAGGAACGAACACCGGGGAGCTGTTTTTT. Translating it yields CATPIGSGTNTGELFF.

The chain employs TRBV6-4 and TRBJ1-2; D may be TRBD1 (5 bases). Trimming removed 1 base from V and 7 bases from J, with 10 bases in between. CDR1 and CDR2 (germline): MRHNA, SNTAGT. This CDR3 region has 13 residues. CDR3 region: CASSDWAGSGYTF. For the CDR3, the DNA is TGTGCCAGCAGTGACTGGGCAGGGAGTGGCTACACCTTC.

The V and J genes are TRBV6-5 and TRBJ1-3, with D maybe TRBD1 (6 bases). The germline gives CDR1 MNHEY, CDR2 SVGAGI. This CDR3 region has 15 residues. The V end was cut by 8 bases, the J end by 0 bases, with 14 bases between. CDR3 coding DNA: TGTGCCAGCTCAAGAGGCAGGGGCTCTGGAAACACCATATATTTT. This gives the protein CASSRGRGSGNTIYF.

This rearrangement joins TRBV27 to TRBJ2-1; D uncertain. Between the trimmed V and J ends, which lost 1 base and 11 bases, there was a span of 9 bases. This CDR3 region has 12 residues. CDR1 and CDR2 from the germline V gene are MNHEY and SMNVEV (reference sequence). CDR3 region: CASSLLSGKQFF. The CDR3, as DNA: TGTGCCAGCAGTTTATTAAGTGGGAAGCAGTTCTTC.

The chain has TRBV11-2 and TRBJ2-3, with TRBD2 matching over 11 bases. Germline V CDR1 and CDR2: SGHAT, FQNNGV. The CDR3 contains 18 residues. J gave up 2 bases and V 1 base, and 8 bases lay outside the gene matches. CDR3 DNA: TGTGCCAGCAGCTTAGGTCAGATAGCGGGGGGGGTCACAGATACGCAGTATTTT. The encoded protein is CASSLGQIAGGVTDTQYF.

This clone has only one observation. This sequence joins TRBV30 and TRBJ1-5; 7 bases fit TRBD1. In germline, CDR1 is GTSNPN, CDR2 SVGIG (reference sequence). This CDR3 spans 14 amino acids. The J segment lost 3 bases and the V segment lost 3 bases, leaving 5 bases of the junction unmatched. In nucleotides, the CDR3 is TGTGCCTGGAGAGCAGGGGGGACCAATCAGCCCCAGCATTTT. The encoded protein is CAWRAGGTNQPQHF.

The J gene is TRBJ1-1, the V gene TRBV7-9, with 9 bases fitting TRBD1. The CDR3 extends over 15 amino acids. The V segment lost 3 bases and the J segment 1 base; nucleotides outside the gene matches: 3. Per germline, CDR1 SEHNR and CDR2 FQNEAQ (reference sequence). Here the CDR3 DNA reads TGTGCCAGCAGCTTCAAACAGGGGGCGAACACTGAAGCTTTCTTT. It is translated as CASSFKQGANTEAFF.

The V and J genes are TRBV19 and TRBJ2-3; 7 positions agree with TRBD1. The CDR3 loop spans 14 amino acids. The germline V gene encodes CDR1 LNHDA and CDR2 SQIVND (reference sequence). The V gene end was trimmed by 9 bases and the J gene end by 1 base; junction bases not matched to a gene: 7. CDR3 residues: CASRVGQGTDTQYF. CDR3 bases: TGTGCCAGCAGAGTTGGACAGGGCACAGATACGCAGTATTTT.

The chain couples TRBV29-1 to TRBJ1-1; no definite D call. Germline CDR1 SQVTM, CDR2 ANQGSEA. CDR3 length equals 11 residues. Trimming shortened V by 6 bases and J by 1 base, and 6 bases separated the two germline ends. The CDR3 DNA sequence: TGCAGCGTGGTGTCGAACACTGAAGCTTTCTTT. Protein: CSVVSNTEAFF.

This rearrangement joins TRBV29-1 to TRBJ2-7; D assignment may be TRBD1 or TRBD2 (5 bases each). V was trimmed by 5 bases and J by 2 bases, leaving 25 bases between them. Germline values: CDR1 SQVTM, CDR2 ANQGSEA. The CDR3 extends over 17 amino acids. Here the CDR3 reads CSVYLGYGTEDPYEQYF. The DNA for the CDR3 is TGCAGCGTTTACCTGGGTTACGGGACCGAGGATCCCTACGAGCAGTACTTC.

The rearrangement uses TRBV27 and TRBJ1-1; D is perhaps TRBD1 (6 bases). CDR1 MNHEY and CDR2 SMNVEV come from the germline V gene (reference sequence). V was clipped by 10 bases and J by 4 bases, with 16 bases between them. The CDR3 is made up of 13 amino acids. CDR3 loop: CATKGGGSTEAFF. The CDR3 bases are TGTGCCACCAAGGGGGGCGGGAGCACTGAAGCTTTCTTT.

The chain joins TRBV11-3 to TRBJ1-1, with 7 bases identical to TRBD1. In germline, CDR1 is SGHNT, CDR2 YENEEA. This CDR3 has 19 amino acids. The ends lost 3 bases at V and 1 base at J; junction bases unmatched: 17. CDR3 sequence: CASSFWFVEGQTSNTEAFF. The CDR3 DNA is TGTGCCAGCAGCTTTTGGTTCGTGGAGGGACAGACCTCGAACACTGAAGCTTTCTTT. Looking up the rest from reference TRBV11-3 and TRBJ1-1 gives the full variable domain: EAGVVQSPRYKIIEKKQPVAFWCNPISGHNTLYWYLQNLGQGPELLIRYENEEAVDDSQLPKDRFSAERLKGVDSTLKIQPAELGDSAVYLCASSFWFVEGQTSNTEAFFGQGTRLTVV.

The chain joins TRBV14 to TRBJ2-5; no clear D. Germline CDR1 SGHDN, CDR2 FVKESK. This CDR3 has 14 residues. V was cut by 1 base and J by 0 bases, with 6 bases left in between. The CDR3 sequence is CASSQGRYQETQYF. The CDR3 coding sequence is TGTGCCAGCAGCCAAGGACGATACCAAGAGACCCAGTACTTC.

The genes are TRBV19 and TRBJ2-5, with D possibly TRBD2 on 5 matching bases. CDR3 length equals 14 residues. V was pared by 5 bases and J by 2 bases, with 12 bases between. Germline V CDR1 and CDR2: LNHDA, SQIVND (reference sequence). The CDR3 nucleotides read TGTGCCAGTAGTGTCGGACTGGGACAAGAGACCCAGTACTTC. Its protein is CASSVGLGQETQYF.

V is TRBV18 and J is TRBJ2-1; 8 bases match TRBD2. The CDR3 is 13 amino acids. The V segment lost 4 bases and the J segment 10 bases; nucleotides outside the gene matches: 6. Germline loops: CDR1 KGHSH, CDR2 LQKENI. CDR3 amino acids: CASSQAGAREQFF. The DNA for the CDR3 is TGTGCCAGCTCACAAGCGGGAGCTAGGGAGCAGTTCTTC.